This section outlines one T cell receptor beta chain sequence together with its context. The sample comes from a study of shared clonotypes between healthy human individuals. CDR1 and CDR2 from the germline V gene are MRHNA and SNTAGT. V gave up 0 bases and J gave up 6 bases, with 12 bases separating them. The CDR3 runs to 15 residues. Sequenced by immunoSEQ multiplex PCR; TCRdb stores in-frame clones only, minus some. The data show over a million clones, roughly 97% seen once. The chain employs TRBV6-4 and TRBJ2-1; D unresolved. Sequencing input: naive CD4+ T cells sorted from blood. The sample's subset: CD45RA+ positively selected. The sequence came from a man aged 25-45 years in good health. The CDR3 region is CASSDSRSLSNEQFF. As DNA, the CDR3 is TGTGCCAGCAGTGACTCTCGCAGTCTGAGCAATGAGCAGTTCTTC.